These 24 T cell receptor beta chains were sequenced from one sample in a study of cytomegalovirus exposure and HLA in healthy donors. 60 Vbeta and 13 Jbeta primers were used in PCR. Generated by immunoSEQ multiplex PCR, the TCRdb table keeps only in-frame clones and is missing some. The repertoire has 150,000 to 200,000 clones, more than 65% of them found once; the top ten carry roughly 1.3%. The sample was PBMCs. Every receptor here comes from a man between 25 and 39 years old in good health and CMV-seronegative.

The V call is TRBV2, the J call TRBJ2-3; D may be TRBD1 (8 bases). The CDR3 loop spans 14 amino acids. Germline-derived CDR1 and CDR2 are SNHLY and FYNNEI. The V end lost 8 bases, the J end lost 0 bases, and 12 bases lay between the germline ends. The CDR3 sequence is CASSQGGSTDTQYF. The CDR3 DNA sequence: TGTGCCAGCTCACAGGGGGGGAGCACAGATACGCAGTATTTT.

The chain has TRBV2 and TRBJ1-4; D is perhaps TRBD1 (6 bases). CDR3 size: 13 residues. V was clipped by 11 bases and J by 5 bases, with 15 bases between them. Germline-derived CDR1 and CDR2 are SNHLY and FYNNEI. CDR3 DNA sequence: TGTGCCGGGGGCTATAGGGTAAATGAAAAACTGTTTTTT. Protein product: CAGGYRVNEKLFF.

On this clone itself: A junction end diverges from the germline sequence, so it may reflect a read error. V gene TRBV29-1 combines with J gene TRBJ1-2, with TRBD1 matching 8 bases. Germline V CDR1 and CDR2: SQVTM, ANQGSEA. This CDR3 has 15 amino acids. The CDR3 DNA is TGCAGCGTTGAAGATCTTGAAGGGACAGGAGGTGGCCACACCTTC. It specifies CSVEDLEGTGGGHTF.

This clone occurred once. The rearrangement uses TRBV19 and TRBJ1-5; weak D call: TRBD1 (5 bases). Trimming left V 2 bases short and J 4 bases short, with 6 bases between. The CDR3 spans 13 residues. Germline V gene data show CDR1 as LNHDA and CDR2 as SQIVND (reference sequence). CDR3 protein: CASSIRGNQPQHF. The CDR3 bases are TGTGCCAGTAGTATACGGGGGAATCAGCCCCAGCATTTT.

The rearrangement joins TRBV19 to TRBJ1-2; D gene ambiguous. V lost 10 bases to trimming and J lost 7 bases, with 22 bases between them. Germline lookup yields CDR1 LNHDA and CDR2 SQIVND (reference sequence). The CDR3 sequence is 14 residues long. CDR3 protein: CATESRDKVFGYTF. The CDR3 nucleotides read TGTGCCACCGAGTCCCGTGACAAGGTCTTTGGCTACACCTTC.

The rearrangement joins TRBV7-2 to TRBJ2-2; D possibly corresponds to TRBD1 (5 bases). Germline assignment: CDR1 SGHTA and CDR2 FQGNSA. The CDR3 extends over 13 amino acids. V was cut by 11 bases and J by 4 bases, with 14 bases left in between. The CDR3 bases are TGTGCCGCTAGGGGCGAATCCACCGGGGAGCTGTTTTTT. Its translation is CAARGESTGELFF. The full variable domain, completed using reference TRBV7-2 and TRBJ2-2, is GAGVSQSPSNKVTEKGKDVELRCDPISGHTALYWYRQSLGQGLEFLIYFQGNSAPDKSGLPSDRFSAERTGGSVSTLTIQRTQQEDSAVYLCAARGESTGELFFGEGSRLTVL.

The count of this clone is one. V and J are TRBV7-2 and TRBJ2-7; TRBD2 is a possible D gene (7 bases). The CDR3 loop spans 16 amino acids. Trimming cost V 3 bases and J 1 base, with 16 bases left between them. CDR1 is SGHTA and CDR2 is FQGNSA in the germline V gene. The DNA for the CDR3 is TGTGCCAGCAGCTTCTCGCGGGGGCCACCTTCCTACGAGCAGTACTTC. Translating gives CASSFSRGPPSYEQYF. Using reference TRBV7-2 and TRBJ2-7 for the parts outside the CDR3, the full variable domain is GAGVSQSPSNKVTEKGKDVELRCDPISGHTALYWYRQSLGQGLEFLIYFQGNSAPDKSGLPSDRFSAERTGGSVSTLTIQRTQQEDSAVYLCASSFSRGPPSYEQYFGPGTRLTVT.

In this sample, this clone turned up once. The chain's CDR3 is CASSATQYGYTF. The CDR3 DNA reads as TGTGCCAGCAGTGCCACACAATATGGCTACACCTTC. The chain links TRBV2 to TRBJ1-2; D uncertain. Germline loops: CDR1 SNHLY, CDR2 FYNNEI. Between the trimmed V and J ends, which lost 4 bases and 5 bases, there was a span of 8 bases. The CDR3 has 12 amino acids.

This rearrangement joins TRBV5-1 to TRBJ1-6, with 10 bases aligning to TRBD1. V shed 6 bases and J 7 bases; nucleotides not matched to a gene: 7. Germline CDR1 SGHRS, CDR2 YFSETQ. The CDR3 runs to 15 residues. Here the CDR3 reads CASTPGQGINSPLHF. Here the CDR3 DNA reads TGCGCCAGCACCCCGGGACAGGGGATCAATTCACCCCTCCACTTT.

The rearrangement uses TRBV30 and TRBJ2-7; D possibly corresponds to TRBD1 (5 bases). The V end was cut by 4 bases, the J end by 3 bases, with 7 bases between. CDR3 length: 11 residues. Germline CDR1 and CDR2: GTSNPN and SVGIG (reference sequence). The CDR3: CAWTGLYEQYF. The CDR3 nucleotides read TGTGCCTGGACAGGGCTCTACGAGCAGTACTTC.

There are a few counts of this clone. This chain joins TRBV9 and TRBJ2-5, with 7 bases matching TRBD1. The CDR3 runs to 13 residues. The junction had 2 bases not matched to a gene; V was cut back by 3 bases and J by 3 bases. Germline CDR1 SGDLS, CDR2 YYNGEE. The DNA for the CDR3 is TGTGCCAGCAGCGACGGGACAGAAGAGACCCAGTACTTC. The encoded protein is CASSDGTEETQYF.

The chain is built from TRBV6-1 and TRBJ1-5; no clear D. The CDR3 runs 13 residues. V was cut by 1 base and J by 4 bases, with 5 bases left in between. The germline V gene has CDR1 MNHNS and CDR2 SASEGT. The CDR3 loop is CASSEGQNQPQHF. CDR3 coding DNA: TGTGCCAGCAGTGAAGGGCAGAATCAGCCCCAGCATTTT.

The V and J genes are TRBV25-1 and TRBJ1-2; 8 bases are shared with TRBD1. The CDR3 length is 13 residues. The germline gives CDR1 MGHDK, CDR2 SYGVNS. Germline trimming cut 10 bases from V and 4 bases from J; bases unmatched to any gene: 8. CDR3 loop: CATTQGESYGYTF. Here the CDR3 DNA reads TGTGCCACCACACAGGGGGAATCCTATGGCTACACCTTC.

The chain links TRBV11-1 to TRBJ2-2; TRBD2 might be the D (6 bases). Germline V lookup: CDR1 SGHAT, CDR2 FQDESV (reference sequence). There are 14 residues in the CDR3. With 4 bases removed from V and 1 base from J, the gap between germline ends came to 7 bases. The DNA of the CDR3 is TGTGCCAGCAGCTCCGGGGGGAACACCGGGGAGCTGTTTTTT. Amino acids: CASSSGGNTGELFF.

J is TRBJ1-5 and V is TRBV10-3, with 8 nucleotides matching TRBD1. The CDR3 is made up of 14 amino acids. Germline V gene lookup returns CDR1 ENHRY and CDR2 SYGVKD. V shed 4 bases and J 2 bases; nucleotides not matched to a gene: 1. The CDR3 DNA reads TGTGCCATCAGTGCAGGGGGCGGCAATCAGCCCCAGCATTTT. This translates into CAISAGGGNQPQHF.

This clone was found once. This chain joins TRBV7-2 and TRBJ1-5, with a tentative D call TRBD1 (6 bases). CDR1 is SGHTA and CDR2 is FQGNSA in the germline V gene. The CDR3 extends over 15 amino acids. V was cut by 1 base and J by 2 bases, with 9 bases left in between. CDR3 loop: CASSLGPGGNQPQHF. CDR3 sequence (DNA): TGTGCCAGCAGCTTAGGGCCAGGGGGCAATCAGCCCCAGCATTTT. The complete variable domain, with remaining parts taken from reference TRBV7-2 and TRBJ1-5, reads GAGVSQSPSNKVTEKGKDVELRCDPISGHTALYWYRQSLGQGLEFLIYFQGNSAPDKSGLPSDRFSAERTGGSVSTLTIQRTQQEDSAVYLCASSLGPGGNQPQHFGDGTRLSIL.

The chain uses TRBV27 and TRBJ1-1; TRBD1 matches 7 bases. CDR1 and CDR2 from the germline V gene are MNHEY and SMNVEV (reference sequence). The CDR3 runs 15 residues. With V trimmed by 1 base and J by 4 bases, 6 bases remained unmatched. This chain's CDR3 is CASSLLARGLTEAFF. The CDR3 DNA sequence: TGTGCCAGCAGTTTATTAGCTAGGGGGCTCACTGAAGCTTTCTTT.

The chain carries TRBV9 and TRBJ1-6, with 7 nucleotides matching TRBD1. The V segment lost 0 bases and the J segment 8 bases; nucleotides outside the gene matches: 5. The CDR3 runs 15 residues. Per the germline V gene, CDR1 is SGDLS and CDR2 is YYNGEE. Written as DNA, the CDR3 is TGTGCCAGCAGCGTAGCACAGGGGCAATATTCACCCCTCCACTTT. This encodes CASSVAQGQYSPLHF.

The chain joins TRBV2 to TRBJ2-7; 12 positions match TRBD2. The CDR3 sequence is 15 residues long. V was pared by 1 base and J by 2 bases, with 0 bases of the junction left unmatched. Germline lookup yields CDR1 SNHLY and CDR2 FYNNEI. The chain's CDR3 is CASSEGTSGAYEQYF. CDR3 DNA: TGTGCCAGCAGTGAAGGGACTAGCGGGGCCTACGAGCAGTACTTC.

The rearrangement links TRBV6-5 to TRBJ2-7; D is possibly TRBD2 (6 bases). The V gene lost 0 bases and the J gene lost 2 bases, with 11 bases spanning the gap. This CDR3 region has 15 residues. CDR1 is MNHEY, CDR2 SVGAGI, per germline. The CDR3 bases are TGTGCCAGCAGTTACTCGCCTAGCGCAACCTACGAGCAGTACTTC. This translates into CASSYSPSATYEQYF.

This sequence joins TRBV10-3 and TRBJ2-5; 7 positions agree with TRBD2. CDR1 ENHRY and CDR2 SYGVKD come from the germline V gene. The CDR3 spans 16 residues. V was clipped by 0 bases and J by 1 base; unmatched bases: 5. The DNA for the CDR3 is TGTGCCATCAGTGAGTCTGGGGGGGGAGGCCAAGAGACCCAGTACTTC. Protein product: CAISESGGGGQETQYF.

As for this clone: The sample contains more than one DNA sequence encoding this CDR3. The chain links TRBV7-2 to TRBJ2-7, with TRBD2 identical over 13 bases. Germline V gives CDR1 SGHTA, CDR2 FQGNSA. The junction had 1 base not matched to a gene; V was cut back by 4 bases and J by 4 bases. The CDR3 extends over 14 amino acids. The CDR3 nucleotides are TGTGCCAGCAGCTCGGGACTAGCGGGGTACGAGCAGTACTTC. This sequence encodes CASSSGLAGYEQYF.

The rearrangement links TRBV4-1 to TRBJ1-5; D unresolved. Germline-derived CDR1 and CDR2 are MGHRA and YSYEKL. CDR3 length equals 16 residues. V dropped 1 base and J dropped 0 bases, with 10 bases sitting between them. The CDR3 DNA sequence: TGCGCCAGCAGCCAAGTTATGACATATAGCAATCAGCCCCAGCATTTT. It translates to CASSQVMTYSNQPQHF.

The chain combines TRBV5-1 with TRBJ2-7; 10 bases match TRBD1. The V gene's germline CDR1 is SGHRS and CDR2 YFSETQ. V gave up 5 bases and J gave up 4 bases; unmatched junction bases: 6. This CDR3 comprises 14 residues. In DNA form, the CDR3 reads TGCGCCAGCAGATCTGGACAGGGGGGGTACGAGCAGTACTTC. This codes for CASRSGQGGYEQYF.